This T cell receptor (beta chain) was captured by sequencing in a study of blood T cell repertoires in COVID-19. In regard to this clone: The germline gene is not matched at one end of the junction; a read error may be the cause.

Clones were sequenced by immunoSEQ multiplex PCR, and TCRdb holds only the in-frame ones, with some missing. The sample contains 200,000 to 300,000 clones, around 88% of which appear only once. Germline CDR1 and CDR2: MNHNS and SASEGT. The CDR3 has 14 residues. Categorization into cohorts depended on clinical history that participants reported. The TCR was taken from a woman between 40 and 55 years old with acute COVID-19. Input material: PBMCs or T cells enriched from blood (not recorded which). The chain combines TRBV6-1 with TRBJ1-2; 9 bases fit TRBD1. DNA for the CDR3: TGTGCCAGCAGGGAAGGGACAGGGCGCCTTGGCTACACCTTC. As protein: CASREGTGRLGYTF.